A single T cell receptor (beta chain) is shown here with its context. Its antigen is still unknown. Trimming removed 4 bases at V and 4 bases at J, with 17 bases between. The CDR3 is made up of 15 amino acids. Germline V CDR1 and CDR2: SGHRS, YFSETQ. This sample is part of a study of shared clonotypes between healthy human individuals. Findings and limits, study-wide: Clonotype sharing among donors was expected to depend on sequencing depth. A handful of donors shared 4.5% to 6.5% of their naive CD4 clonotypes.

Genomic DNA from each subset was divided evenly over several immunoSEQ plates. Clones were sequenced by immunoSEQ multiplex PCR, and TCRdb holds only the in-frame ones, with some missing. The sample lists roughly 1,000,000 clones, 70% to 80% occurring once. A CD45RA+ naive subset and a CD45RA-negative memory subset were split from CD4+ cells. The receptor's source is a man younger than 35 in good health. Some clones in this sample may be carry-over from other donors' samples. This chain links TRBV5-1 with TRBJ1-1; D uncertain. Sequencing was done on a sample of memory CD4+ T cells from PBMCs. Specified subset: CD45RA-negative fraction. CDR3 residues: CASSPSPRVGTEAFF. DNA for the CDR3: TGCGCCAGCAGCCCATCCCCGAGGGTTGGCACTGAAGCTTTCTTT.